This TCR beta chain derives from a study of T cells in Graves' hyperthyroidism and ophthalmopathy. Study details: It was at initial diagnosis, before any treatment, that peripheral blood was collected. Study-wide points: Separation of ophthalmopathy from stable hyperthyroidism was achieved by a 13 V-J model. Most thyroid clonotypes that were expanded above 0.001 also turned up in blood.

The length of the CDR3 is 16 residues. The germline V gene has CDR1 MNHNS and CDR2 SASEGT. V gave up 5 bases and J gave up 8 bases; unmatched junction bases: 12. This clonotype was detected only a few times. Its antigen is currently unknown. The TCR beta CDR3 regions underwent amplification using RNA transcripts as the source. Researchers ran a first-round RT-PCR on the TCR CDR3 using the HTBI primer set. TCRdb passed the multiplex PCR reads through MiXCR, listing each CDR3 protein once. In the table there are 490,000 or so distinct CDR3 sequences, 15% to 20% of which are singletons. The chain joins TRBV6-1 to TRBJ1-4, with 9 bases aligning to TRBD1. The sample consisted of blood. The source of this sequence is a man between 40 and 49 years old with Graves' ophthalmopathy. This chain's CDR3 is CASSLNLGQGREKLFF. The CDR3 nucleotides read TGTGCCAGCAGTCTAAATTTGGGACAGGGTAGAGAAAAACTGTTTTTT.